The 24 T cell receptor beta chains below were found in one sample sequenced in a study of shared clonotypes between healthy human individuals. Using immunoSEQ multiplex PCR, the repertoire was profiled, and TCRdb retains in-frame clones only, with some absent. The data contain about 2.4 million clones, approximately 90% of them singletons. The sample consisted of naive CD4+ T cells sorted from blood. Subset given: CD45RA+ positively selected. The receptors derive from a man between 18 and 35 years old in good health.

V gene TRBV5-1 combines with J gene TRBJ2-2; 8 bases line up with TRBD2. This CDR3 spans 14 amino acids. Germline V gene sequence: CDR1 SGHRS, CDR2 YFSETQ. V dropped 1 base and J dropped 8; count of bases not matched to a gene: 4. CDR3 sequence (DNA): TGCGCCAGCAGCTTGCGAGCGGGAGCGGGGGAGCTGTTTTTT. It codes for CASSLRAGAGELFF. Supplemented by reference TRBV5-1 and TRBJ2-2, the full variable domain reads KAGVTQTPRYLIKTRGQQVTLSCSPISGHRSVSWYQQTPGQGLQFLFEYFSETQRNKGNFPGRFSGRQFSNSRSEMNVSTLELGDSALYLCASSLRAGAGELFFGEGSRLTVL.

Points on this clone: Additional DNA sequences in this sample encode the identical CDR3. This chain joins TRBV5-1 and TRBJ2-7, with no clear D. Looked up from germline, CDR1 is SGHRS and CDR2 is YFSETQ. The CDR3 sequence is 15 residues long. V shed 0 bases and J shed 4 bases, with 14 bases lying between them. The DNA for the CDR3 is TGCGCCAGCAGCTTGGAAGGCGGCGGATCGTACGAGCAGTACTTC. Translated: CASSLEGGGSYEQYF.

The V and J genes are TRBV6-4 and TRBJ1-5; D not resolved. The CDR3 extends over 16 amino acids. Germline V CDR1 and CDR2: MRHNA, SNTAGT. Trimming took off 2 bases at V and 5 bases at J, with 16 bases between the two ends. In nucleotides, the CDR3 is TGTGCCAGCAGTGACCCAGGAAGGCAGGCGGATCAGCCCCAGCATTTT. The encoded protein is CASSDPGRQADQPQHF.

The chain has TRBV10-3 and TRBJ1-6; perhaps TRBD1 as D (6 bases). The germline V and J ends were trimmed by 6 bases and 7 bases, with 16 bases remaining between them. The CDR3 loop spans 15 amino acids. Germline CDR1 ENHRY, CDR2 SYGVKD. Here the CDR3 DNA reads TGTGCCATCAGACCCTCGGGGGGGGCGAATTCACCCCTCCACTTT. It is translated as CAIRPSGGANSPLHF.

The rearrangement joins TRBV30 to TRBJ2-1; 12 nucleotides match TRBD2. Per the germline V gene, CDR1 is GTSNPN and CDR2 is SVGIG (reference sequence). After removal of 3 bases from V and 6 bases from J, the junction contained 3 bases not matched to a gene. The CDR3 spans 14 residues. The CDR3 DNA is TGTGCCTGGAGGACTAGCGGGAGTATCAATGAGCAGTTCTTC. It encodes CAWRTSGSINEQFF.

The CDR3 DNA reads TGCGCCAGCAGCCAAAAGGGGGACAGGATGAACACTGAAGCTTTCTTT. As protein: CASSQKGDRMNTEAFF. The gene calls are TRBV4-3 and TRBJ1-1, with 8 positions matching TRBD1. Germline values: CDR1 LGHNA, CDR2 YSLEER. The CDR3 runs to 16 residues. V trimming: 2 bases; J trimming: 0 bases; junction bases outside the gene matches: 5.

The V gene is TRBV6-6, the J gene TRBJ1-3, with TRBD1 matching over 7 bases. CDR1 is MNHNY and CDR2 is SVGAGI in the germline V gene (reference sequence). This CDR3 region has 14 residues. The V segment lost 6 bases and the J segment 4 bases; nucleotides outside the gene matches: 6. The CDR3 protein is CASSRGGYGNTIYF. DNA of the CDR3: TGTGCCAGCAGCAGAGGGGGCTACGGAAACACCATATATTTT.

On this clone itself: Other DNA sequences within the sample encode an identical CDR3. The chain couples TRBV28 to TRBJ2-7, with 8 bases matching TRBD1. The CDR3 extends over 13 amino acids. The V and J ends lost 6 bases and 3 bases, in that order; junction bases with no gene match: 4. Germline CDR1 is MDHEN and CDR2 is SYDVKM. The CDR3 coding sequence is TGTGCCAGCAGCCCCGGACAGGGCTACGAGCAGTACTTC. The encoded protein is CASSPGQGYEQYF.

CDR3 protein: CASSTGPSNEQFF. CDR3 sequence (DNA): TGTGCCAGCAGTACAGGACCTTCAAATGAGCAGTTCTTC. This chain connects TRBV11-2 to TRBJ2-1; a possible D gene is TRBD1 (5 bases). Germline-derived CDR1 and CDR2 are SGHAT and FQNNGV. V was pared by 6 bases and J by 7 bases, with 13 bases between. The CDR3 sequence is 13 residues long.

V is TRBV28 and J is TRBJ1-5, with D uncertain. V lost 5 bases and J lost 1, with 12 bases in between. The CDR3 sequence is 15 residues long. The germline CDR1 and CDR2 sequences are MDHEN and SYDVKM. CDR3 sequence (DNA): TGTGCCAGCAGTCGCCGACCCCCGAGCAATCAGCCCCAGCATTTT. Amino acids: CASSRRPPSNQPQHF.

V gene TRBV10-1 combines with J gene TRBJ2-1, with 10 bases fitting TRBD2. The CDR3 loop spans 15 amino acids. Germline V gene lookup returns CDR1 WNHNN and CDR2 SYGVQD (reference sequence). V was pared by 2 bases and J by 6 bases, with 4 bases of the junction left unmatched. In DNA, the CDR3 is TGCGCCAGCAGTGAGACGGCTAGCGGGGGCAATGAGCAGTTCTTC. Its protein is CASSETASGGNEQFF.

The chain links TRBV6-1 to TRBJ1-6; 7 bases are shared with TRBD1. Germline-derived CDR1 and CDR2 are MNHNS and SASEGT. The CDR3 is 13 amino acids. V shed 6 bases and J 9 bases; nucleotides not matched to a gene: 5. CDR3 DNA: TGTGCCAGCAGCGAACAGGGGACTTCACCCCTCCACTTT. Translating it yields CASSEQGTSPLHF.

The V call is TRBV7-6, the J call TRBJ2-2; TRBD2 matches at 9 bases. V lost 4 bases to trimming and J lost 1 base; unmatched junction nucleotides: 7. Germline CDR1 and CDR2: SGHVS and FNYEAQ. The CDR3 consists of 17 residues. DNA for the CDR3: TGTGCCAGCAGCTCAGCGGGAGGTAGCGGGAACACCGGGGAGCTGTTTTTT. Amino acids: CASSSAGGSGNTGELFF.

J is TRBJ2-3 and V is TRBV5-5; TRBD2 matches 12 bases. There are 15 residues in the CDR3. Germline V gives CDR1 SGHKS, CDR2 YYEKEE (reference sequence). J lost 4 bases, V lost 6 bases, and 6 bases had no gene match. The CDR3 sequence: CASTRLAGDPDTQYF. Written as DNA, the CDR3 is TGTGCCAGCACCCGACTAGCGGGAGACCCAGATACGCAGTATTTT.

CDR3 sequence (DNA): TGTGCCAGCAGCTTGATCACAGGGTCTGGAAACACCATATATTTT. Translation: CASSLITGSGNTIYF. The chain uses TRBV7-9 and TRBJ1-3, with D tentatively TRBD1 (6 bases). The length of the CDR3 is 15 residues. Trimming shortened V by 3 bases and J by 1 base, and 10 bases separated the two germline ends. Per the germline V gene, CDR1 is SEHNR and CDR2 is FQNEAQ (reference sequence).

This clone was detected once. V is TRBV7-2 and J is TRBJ1-6; unclear D gene. The V end lost 3 bases, the J end lost 4 bases, and 10 bases lay between the germline ends. The germline V gene encodes CDR1 SGHTA and CDR2 FQGNSA. The CDR3 contains 15 residues. DNA for the CDR3: TGTGCCAGCAGCTTTAGCGGGCCTTATAATTCACCCCTCCACTTT. It is translated as CASSFSGPYNSPLHF.

This clone appeared a single time. The chain has TRBV14 and TRBJ1-4; no definite D call. The V and J ends lost 6 bases and 7 bases respectively, with 15 bases between them. CDR1 SGHDN and CDR2 FVKESK come from the germline V gene. The CDR3 contains 14 residues. In DNA, the CDR3 is TGTGCCAGCAGTCGAAGCCAAACGGGTGAAAAACTGTTTTTT. Translation gives CASSRSQTGEKLFF.

The gene calls are TRBV5-4 and TRBJ2-5, with 12 bases lining up with TRBD1. Germline lookup yields CDR1 SGHNT and CDR2 YYREEE (reference sequence). Trimming at V came to 1 base and at J to 1 base, leaving 5 bases not matched to a gene. CDR3 length equals 17 residues. CDR3 amino acids: CASSLSRGQGAQETQYF. As DNA, the CDR3 is TGTGCCAGCAGCTTGTCCCGGGGACAGGGGGCCCAAGAGACCCAGTACTTC.

V gene TRBV7-2 combines with J gene TRBJ2-2, with D possibly TRBD2 on 6 matching bases. The CDR3 length is 17 residues. With 0 bases removed from V and 2 bases from J, the gap between germline ends came to 13 bases. Per the germline V gene, CDR1 is SGHTA and CDR2 is FQGNSA. The CDR3 nucleotides are TGTGCCAGCAGCTTAGCTAGTACCGGGACTAACACCGGGGAGCTGTTTTTT. The encoded protein is CASSLASTGTNTGELFF.

V usage is TRBV28 and J usage is TRBJ1-4; unclear D gene. The CDR3 loop spans 15 amino acids. The V end was cut by 8 bases, the J end by 0 bases, with 13 bases between. Germline CDR1 MDHEN, CDR2 SYDVKM. The CDR3 spells CASCYSGTTNEKLFF. DNA of the CDR3: TGTGCCAGCTGCTATTCCGGGACAACTAATGAAAAACTGTTTTTT.

This chain joins TRBV7-9 and TRBJ2-5; 11 bases are a match to TRBD2. The CDR3 totals 15 residues. Germline trimming cut 3 bases from V and 3 bases from J; bases unmatched to any gene: 3. Germline-derived CDR1 and CDR2 are SEHNR and FQNEAQ (reference sequence). CDR3 loop: CASSFLTSGKETQYF. CDR3 bases: TGTGCCAGCAGCTTTTTGACTAGCGGGAAAGAGACCCAGTACTTC.

The chain has TRBV19 and TRBJ1-5; D is uncertain. Germline values: CDR1 LNHDA, CDR2 SQIVND (reference sequence). Trimming took off 1 base at V and 1 base at J, with 17 bases between the two ends. The CDR3 covers 18 residues. The CDR3 nucleotides read TGTGCCAGTAGTATAGGAGGTGGGCGGGTCGGGAGCAATCAGCCCCAGCATTTT. Its protein product is CASSIGGGRVGSNQPQHF.

This clone has just one count. V usage is TRBV6-5 and J usage is TRBJ2-1; no clear D. CDR1 is MNHEY, CDR2 SVGAGI, per germline. V dropped 6 bases and J dropped 6 bases, with 6 bases sitting between them. The CDR3 is 11 residues long. The CDR3 DNA follows: TGTGCCAGCAGATCCATCAATGAGCAGTTCTTC. Protein sequence: CASRSINEQFF.

Turning to this clone: Additional DNA sequences in this sample encode the identical CDR3. V is TRBV6-1 and J is TRBJ2-7, with TRBD1 matching over 8 bases. The V gene's germline CDR1 is MNHNS and CDR2 SASEGT. Losses at the gene ends were 2 bases for V and 2 bases for J; bases not matched to a gene: 5. The CDR3 runs 15 residues. DNA of the CDR3: TGTGCCAGCAGTGAACGAACAGGGGGTCCCTACGAGCAGTACTTC. Protein sequence: CASSERTGGPYEQYF.